This T cell receptor beta chain appears in the sequencing data of a study of molecular identifiers for immune sequencing clone quantification. Study information: The replicate experiment used RNA from roughly 21,000 or 96,000 naive CD8 cells. This RNA was split into five aliquots, and four of them were sequenced.

Listed TCR primers, together with previously described methods, were used for the bulk TCR libraries. TCRdb called the PCR reads again in MiXCR, with one record for every CDR3 protein. This table holds under 600,000 distinct CDR3 sequences, about a fifth found once. Whole-study findings and limits: Clone sizes that are highly expanded could be underestimated when identical TCR molecules share a barcode.

This clonotype was seen repeatedly, ten times or more. What it binds is unknown. Losses at the gene ends were 2 bases for V and 7 bases for J; bases not matched to a gene: 7. Looked up from germline, CDR1 is LGHNA and CDR2 is YNFKEQ. This CDR3 comprises 15 residues. V is TRBV4-2 and J is TRBJ2-7; 11 bases map to TRBD2. The sequence was collected from a human donor in good health. Some libraries in this study had Jurkat cell RNA spiked in. The sample taken for sequencing was naive CD8+ T cells from blood, with Jurkat cell RNA spiked in. Subset reported: FACS-sorted CD8+CD4-CCR7+CD45RA+ naive T cells. The CDR3 protein is CASSQYTGTSGEQYF. CDR3 sequence (DNA): TGTGCCAGCAGCCAATACACCGGGACTAGCGGAGAGCAGTACTTC.